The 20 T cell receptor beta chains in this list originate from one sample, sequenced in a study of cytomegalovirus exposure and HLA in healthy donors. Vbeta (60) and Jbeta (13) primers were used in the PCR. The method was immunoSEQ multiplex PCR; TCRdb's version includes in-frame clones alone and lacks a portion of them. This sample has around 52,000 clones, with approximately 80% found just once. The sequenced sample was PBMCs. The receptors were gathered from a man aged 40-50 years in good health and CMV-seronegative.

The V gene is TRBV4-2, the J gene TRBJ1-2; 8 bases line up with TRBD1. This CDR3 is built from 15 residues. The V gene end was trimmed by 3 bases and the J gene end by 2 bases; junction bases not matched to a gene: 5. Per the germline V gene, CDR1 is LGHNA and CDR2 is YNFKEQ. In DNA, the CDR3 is TGTGCCAGCAGCCAGACCCAGGGGGCGAACTATGGCTACACCTTC. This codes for CASSQTQGANYGYTF.

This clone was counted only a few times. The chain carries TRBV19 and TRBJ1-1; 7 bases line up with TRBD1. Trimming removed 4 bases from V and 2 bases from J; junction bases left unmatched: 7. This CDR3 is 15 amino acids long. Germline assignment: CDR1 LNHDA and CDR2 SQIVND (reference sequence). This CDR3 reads CASSSMGQRNTEAFF. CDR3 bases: TGTGCCAGTAGTAGCATGGGACAGAGAAACACTGAAGCTTTCTTT. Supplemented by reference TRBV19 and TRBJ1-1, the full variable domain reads DGGITQSPKYLFRKEGQNVTLSCEQNLNHDAMYWYRQDPGQGLRLIYYSQIVNDFQKGDIAEGYSVSREKKESFPLTVTSAQKNPTAFYLCASSSMGQRNTEAFFGQGTRLTVV.

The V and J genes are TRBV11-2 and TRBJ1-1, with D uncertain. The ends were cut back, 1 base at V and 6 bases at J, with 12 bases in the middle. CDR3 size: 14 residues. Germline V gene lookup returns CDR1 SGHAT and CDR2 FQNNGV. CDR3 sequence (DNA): TGTGCCAGCAGCTTAGGGTGGGAGGGAGCTGAAGCTTTCTTT. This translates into CASSLGWEGAEAFF.

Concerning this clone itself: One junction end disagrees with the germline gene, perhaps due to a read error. The CDR3 spells CAISGGNTEAFF. The DNA of the CDR3 is TGTGCCATCAGTGGAGGAAACACAGAAGCTTTCTTT. The V and J genes are TRBV10-3 and TRBJ1-1, with D uncertain. This CDR3 spans 12 amino acids. Germline CDR1 reads ENHRY; CDR2 reads SYGVKD.

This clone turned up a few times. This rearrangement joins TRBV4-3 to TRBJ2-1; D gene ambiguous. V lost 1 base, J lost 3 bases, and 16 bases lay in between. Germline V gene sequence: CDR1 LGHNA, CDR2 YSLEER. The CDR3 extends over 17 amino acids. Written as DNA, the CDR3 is TGCGCCAGCAGCCAAGTTATCCCCTCGGTCTACTACAATGAGCAGTTCTTC. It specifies CASSQVIPSVYYNEQFF.

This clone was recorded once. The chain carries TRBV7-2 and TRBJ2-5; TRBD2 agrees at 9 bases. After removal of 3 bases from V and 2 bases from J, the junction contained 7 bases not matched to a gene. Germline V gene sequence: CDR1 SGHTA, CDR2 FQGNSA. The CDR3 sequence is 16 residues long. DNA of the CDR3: TGTGCCAGCAGCTTCGGAGCGGGGGGCCTTCAAGAGACCCAGTACTTC. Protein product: CASSFGAGGLQETQYF.

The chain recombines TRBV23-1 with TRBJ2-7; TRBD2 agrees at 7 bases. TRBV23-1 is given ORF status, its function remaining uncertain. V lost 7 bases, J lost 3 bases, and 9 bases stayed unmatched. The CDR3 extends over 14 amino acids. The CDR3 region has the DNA TGCGCCAGCAAGGTATGGGGGGGGGACTACGAGCAGTACGTC. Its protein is CASKVWGGDYEQYV.

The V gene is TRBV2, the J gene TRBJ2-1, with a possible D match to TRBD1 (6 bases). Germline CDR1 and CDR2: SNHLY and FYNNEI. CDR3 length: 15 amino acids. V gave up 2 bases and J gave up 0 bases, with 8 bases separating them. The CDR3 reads CASSETGNSYNEQFF. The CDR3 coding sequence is TGTGCCAGCAGTGAAACAGGGAACTCCTACAATGAGCAGTTCTTC.

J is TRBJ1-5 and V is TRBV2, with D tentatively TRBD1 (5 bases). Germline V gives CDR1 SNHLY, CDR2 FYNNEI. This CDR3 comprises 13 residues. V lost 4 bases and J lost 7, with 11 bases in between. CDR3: CASSVGRGQPQHF. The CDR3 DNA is TGTGCCAGCAGTGTGGGGCGGGGACAGCCCCAGCATTTT.

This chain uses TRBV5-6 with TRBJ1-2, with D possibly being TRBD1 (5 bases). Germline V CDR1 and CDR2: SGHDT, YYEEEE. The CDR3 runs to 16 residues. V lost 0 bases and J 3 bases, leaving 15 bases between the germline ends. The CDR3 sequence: CASSLALRVVDYGYTF. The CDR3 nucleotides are TGTGCCAGCAGCTTGGCCCTCAGGGTGGTGGACTATGGCTACACCTTC. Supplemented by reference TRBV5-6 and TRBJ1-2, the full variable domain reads DAGVTQSPTHLIKTRGQQVTLRCSPKSGHDTVSWYQQALGQGPQFIFQYYEEEERQRGNFPDRFSGHQFPNYSSELNVNALLLGDSALYLCASSLALRVVDYGYTFGSGTRLTVV.

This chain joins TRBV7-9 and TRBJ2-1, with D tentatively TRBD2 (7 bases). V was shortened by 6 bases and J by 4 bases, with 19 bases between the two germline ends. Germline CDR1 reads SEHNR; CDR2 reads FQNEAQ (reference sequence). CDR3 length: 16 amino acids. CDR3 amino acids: CASSRSSGGQYNEQFF. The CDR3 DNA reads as TGTGCCAGCAGTCGTTCTTCCGGGGGGCAATACAATGAGCAGTTCTTC. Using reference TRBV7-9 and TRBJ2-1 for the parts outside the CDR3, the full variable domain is DTGVSQNPRHKITKRGQNVTFRCDPISEHNRLYWYRQTLGQGPEFLTYFQNEAQLEKSRLLSDRFSAERPKGSFSTLEIQRTEQGDSAMYLCASSRSSGGQYNEQFFGPGTRLTVL.

CDR3 DNA: TGTGCCAGTAGTGGGACAGGGGCGTTGGCAGCTTTCTTT. Its translation is CASSGTGALAAFF. The J gene is TRBJ1-1, the V gene TRBV19, with 10 positions matching TRBD1. The CDR3 has 13 residues. Per the germline V gene, CDR1 is LNHDA and CDR2 is SQIVND (reference sequence). J lost 10 bases, V lost 5 bases, and 7 bases had no gene match.

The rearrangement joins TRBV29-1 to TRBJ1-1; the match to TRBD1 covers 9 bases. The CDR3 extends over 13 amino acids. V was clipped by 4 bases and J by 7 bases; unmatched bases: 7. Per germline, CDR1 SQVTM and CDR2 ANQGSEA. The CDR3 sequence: CSVAGTGFFEAFF. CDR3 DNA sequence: TGCAGCGTTGCGGGGACAGGGTTTTTTGAAGCTTTCTTT.

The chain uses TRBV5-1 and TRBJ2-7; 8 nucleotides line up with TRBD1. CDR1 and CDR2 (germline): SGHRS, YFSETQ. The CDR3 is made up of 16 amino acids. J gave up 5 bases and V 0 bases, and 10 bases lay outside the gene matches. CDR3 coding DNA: TGCGCCAGCAGCTTGGGAACGGGACAGGAAATAAACGAGCAGTACGTC. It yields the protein CASSLGTGQEINEQYV.

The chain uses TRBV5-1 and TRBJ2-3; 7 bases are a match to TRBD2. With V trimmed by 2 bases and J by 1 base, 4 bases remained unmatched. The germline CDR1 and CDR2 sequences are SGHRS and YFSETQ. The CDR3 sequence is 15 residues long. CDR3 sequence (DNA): TGCGCCAGCAGCTTCCGGGGGGTGGGCACAGATACGCAGTATTTT. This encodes CASSFRGVGTDTQYF.

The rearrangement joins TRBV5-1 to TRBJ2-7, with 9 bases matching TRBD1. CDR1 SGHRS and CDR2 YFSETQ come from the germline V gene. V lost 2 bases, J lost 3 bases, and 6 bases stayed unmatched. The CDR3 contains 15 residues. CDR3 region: CASSLGTGLVYEQYV. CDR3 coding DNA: TGCGCCAGCAGCTTAGGGACAGGGTTGGTCTACGAGCAGTACGTC.

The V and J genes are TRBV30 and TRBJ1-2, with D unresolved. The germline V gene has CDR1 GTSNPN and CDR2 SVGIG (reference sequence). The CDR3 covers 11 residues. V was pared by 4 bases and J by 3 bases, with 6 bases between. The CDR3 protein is CAWTGYYGYTF. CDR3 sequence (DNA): TGTGCCTGGACAGGATACTATGGCTACACCTTC.

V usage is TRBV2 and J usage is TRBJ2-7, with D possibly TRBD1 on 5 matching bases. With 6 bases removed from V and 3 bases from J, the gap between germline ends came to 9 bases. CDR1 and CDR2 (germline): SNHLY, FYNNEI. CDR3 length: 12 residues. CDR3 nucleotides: TGTGCCAGCAGCGTAGACAGCTACGAGCAGTACTTC. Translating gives CASSVDSYEQYF.

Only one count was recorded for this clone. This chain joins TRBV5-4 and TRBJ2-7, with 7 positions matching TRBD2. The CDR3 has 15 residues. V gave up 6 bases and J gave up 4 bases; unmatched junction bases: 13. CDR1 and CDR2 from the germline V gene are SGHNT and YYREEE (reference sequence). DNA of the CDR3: TGTGCCAGCACCACGGGGGGAAAGAGGAGTTACGAGCAGTACGTC. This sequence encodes CASTTGGKRSYEQYV.

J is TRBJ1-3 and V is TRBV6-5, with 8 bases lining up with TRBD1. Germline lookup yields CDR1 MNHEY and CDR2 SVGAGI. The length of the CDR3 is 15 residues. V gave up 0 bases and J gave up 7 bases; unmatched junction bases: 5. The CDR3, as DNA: TGTGCCAGCAGTTACTCGGGGGACAGGACGAACACCATATATTTT. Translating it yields CASSYSGDRTNTIYF.